A selection of T cell receptor beta chains follows, all from one sample in a study of post-analysis software for immune sequencing data. TCRdb passed the PCR reads through MiXCR, listing each CDR3 protein once. The sample shows approximately 730,000 distinct CDR3 sequences, more than 45% of them seen only once. The sample comprised blood. The source of these receptors is a girl aged 10 to 17 with multiple sclerosis. CDR3s include the opening cysteine and the closing phenylalanine or tryptophan. The D gene is left open where the match is weak. Clone sizes are given selectively: once, few, many, or a class where the clone is expanded.

CASSFGGQGIFF | TGTGCCAGCAGTTTCGGCGGTCAGGGGATTTTCTTT | - | 12 | TRBV12-3/TRBV12-4 | few | TRBJ1-1
CASSPLDRGLETQYF | TGTGCCAGCTCACCACTGGACAGGGGGCTTGAGACCCAGTACTTC | TRBD1 | 15 | TRBV18 | - | TRBJ2-5
CASSLLARESRGEQYF | TGCGCCAGCAGCTTATTGGCGCGGGAGTCGCGGGGCGAGCAGTACTTC | TRBD2 | 16 | TRBV5-1 | - | TRBJ2-7
CSARESGGPYNEQFF | TGCAGTGCTAGAGAGTCGGGGGGCCCCTACAATGAGCAGTTCTTC | - | 15 | TRBV20-1 | - | TRBJ2-1
CAISESGLAGRSEQYF | TGTGCCATCAGTGAGTCCGGACTAGCGGGAAGGTCCGAGCAGTACTTC | TRBD2 | 16 | TRBV10-3 | - | TRBJ2-7
CASTEHKGNTEAFF | TGTGCCAGCACCGAACACAAGGGGAACACTGAAGCTTTCTTT | - | 14 | TRBV6-6 | - | TRBJ1-1
CASSQGIGITNEKLFF | TGCGCCAGCAGCCAAGGCATCGGGATAACTAATGAAAAACTGTTTTTT | - | 16 | TRBV4-3 | - | TRBJ1-4
CASSLYRGAGTDTQYF | TGTGCCAGCAGCTTATATCGGGGGGCCGGCACAGATACGCAGTATTTT | - | 16 | TRBV7-2 | - | TRBJ2-3
CASRYGKPLSYTF | TGTGCCAGCAGGTACGGGAAGCCTCTCAGCTACACCTTC | - | 13 | TRBV6-2/TRBV6-3 | - | TRBJ1-2
CASSTVWPGTTSGANVLTF | TGCGCCAGCAGCACAGTGTGGCCGGGAACGACCTCTGGGGCCAACGTCCTGACTTTC | - | 19 | TRBV5-1 | - | TRBJ2-6
CSTSAPGGMTEAFF | TGCAGCACATCTGCCCCCGGAGGAATGACTGAAGCTTTCTTT | - | 14 | TRBV29-1 | - | TRBJ1-1
CASSLATHYNEQFF | TGTGCCAGCAGCTTAGCGACACACTACAATGAGCAGTTCTTC | - | 14 | TRBV11-2 | - | TRBJ2-1
CASSLKETGDGEKLFF | TGTGCCAGCAGCTTAAAGGAGACAGGGGACGGGGAAAAACTGTTTTTT | TRBD1 | 16 | TRBV7-3 | - | TRBJ1-4
CASSLGDRGAYTF | TGTGCCAGCAGCTTAGGGGACAGGGGAGCCTACACCTTC | TRBD1 | 13 | TRBV7-8 | once | TRBJ1-2
CASSTQGASSYNEQFF | TGTGCCAGCAGTACCCAGGGCGCTAGCTCCTACAATGAGCAGTTCTTC | - | 16 | TRBV12-3/TRBV12-4 | - | TRBJ2-1
CASSLDYPDTQYF | TGTGCCAGCAGCTTGGATTACCCAGATACGCAGTATTTT | - | 13 | TRBV7-9 | few | TRBJ2-3
CASSLELAGGYEQYF | TGTGCCAGCAGCTTAGAACTAGCGGGAGGCTACGAGCAGTACTTC | TRBD2 | 15 | TRBV11-2 | - | TRBJ2-7
CSVLVENTEAFF | TGTAGCGTCCTGGTGGAGAACACTGAAGCTTTCTTT | - | 12 | TRBV29-1 | - | TRBJ1-1
CASSPGASTDTQYF | TGTGCCAGCTCCCCCGGGGCTTCCACAGATACGCAGTATTTT | - | 14 | TRBV5-1 | many | TRBJ2-3
CASSTSGSYEQYF | TGTGCCAGCAGCACCTCGGGGTCCTACGAGCAGTACTTC | - | 13 | TRBV7-9 | few | TRBJ2-7
CASSFLRGGNIQYF | TGTGCCAGCAGCTTTTTACGGGGAGGTAACATTCAGTACTTC | - | 14 | TRBV7-9 | - | TRBJ2-4
CSVEDRRDTQYF | TGCAGCGTTGAAGATAGACGGGATACGCAGTATTTT | - | 12 | TRBV29-1 | many | TRBJ2-3
CSASSGTLGQETQYF | TGCAGTGCTAGCTCCGGGACGCTCGGCCAAGAGACCCAGTACTTC | - | 15 | TRBV20-1 | - | TRBJ2-5
CASSPRDRGSPLHF | TGTGCCAGCAGCCCCCGGGACAGGGGTTCTCCCCTCCACTTT | TRBD1 | 14 | TRBV11-2 | - | TRBJ1-6
CASSYSKHSNGYTF | TGTGCCAGCAGTTACTCGAAGCACAGTAATGGCTACACCTTC | - | 14 | TRBV6-6 | - | TRBJ1-2
CASSYPGGIQYF | TGTGCCAGCAGCTACCCGGGGGGCATTCAGTACTTC | TRBD2 | 12 | TRBV27 | - | TRBJ2-4
CATSREVGTKRLETQYF | TGTGCCACCAGCAGAGAGGTGGGGACCAAGAGGTTGGAGACCCAGTACTTC | - | 17 | TRBV15 | - | TRBJ2-5
CASSIRDYEQYF | TGTGCCAGCAGTATAAGAGACTACGAGCAGTACTTC | - | 12 | TRBV12-3/TRBV12-4 | - | TRBJ2-7
CASSSPGLRYNEQFF | TGCGCCAGCAGCTCCCCGGGACTACGCTACAATGAGCAGTTCTTC | TRBD2 | 15 | TRBV5-1 | - | TRBJ2-1
CASSQGGEPYTQYF | TGTGCCAGCAGCCAAGGCGGGGAGCCCTATACGCAGTATTTT | - | 14 | TRBV7-2 | - | TRBJ2-3
CASSPSDGVLSGYTF | TGTGCCAGCAGCCCCTCGGACGGGGTTCTTTCAGGCTACACCTTC | - | 15 | TRBV12-3/TRBV12-4 | - | TRBJ1-2
CSAVEGTTQETQYF | TGCAGTGCCGTAGAAGGGACTACTCAAGAGACCCAGTACTTC | TRBD2 | 14 | TRBV20-1 | - | TRBJ2-5
CASSLPAGVGVGDEQFF | TGTGCTAGCAGCTTACCAGCAGGGGTGGGAGTTGGGGATGAGCAGTTCTTC | - | 17 | TRBV7-7 | once | TRBJ2-1
CASSWNRAIYEQYF | TGTGCCAGCAGTTGGAACAGGGCGATCTACGAGCAGTACTTC | - | 14 | TRBV12-3/TRBV12-4 | - | TRBJ2-7
CATSDPLAGGLGEQFF | TGTGCCACCAGTGATCCCCTAGCGGGAGGGCTCGGTGAGCAGTTCTTC | TRBD2 | 16 | TRBV24-1 | few | TRBJ2-1
CASSQDPRAGTEAFF | TGCGCCAGCAGCCAAGATCCCAGGGCGGGCACTGAAGCTTTCTTT | - | 15 | TRBV4-1 | - | TRBJ1-1
CASSLAENEQYF | TGTGCCAGCAGCTTAGCGGAGAACGAGCAGTACTTC | - | 12 | TRBV7-2 | many | TRBJ2-7
CSAREGIPSRNEQFF | TGCAGTGCTAGAGAAGGGATCCCCTCTAGGAATGAGCAGTTCTTC | - | 15 | TRBV20-1 | few | TRBJ2-1
CASSLVSGGQPQHF | TGTGCCAGCAGTTTGGTCTCAGGGGGTCAGCCCCAGCATTTT | TRBD1 | 14 | TRBV12-3/TRBV12-4 | few | TRBJ1-5
CASSLRLAAYEQYF | TGTGCCAGCAGTCTCAGACTAGCAGCCTACGAGCAGTACTTC | TRBD2 | 14 | TRBV12-3/TRBV12-4 | - | TRBJ2-7
CSAGSGTEYNEQFF | TGCAGTGCTGGATCCGGGACGGAGTACAATGAGCAGTTCTTC | - | 14 | TRBV20-1 | - | TRBJ2-1
CASSSNTQYF | TGTGCCAGCAGCTCGAATACGCAGTATTTT | - | 10 | TRBV7-9 | - | TRBJ2-3
CASSGAGTGNGYTF | TGTGCCAGCAGTGGCGCCGGGACAGGGAACGGCTACACCTTC | TRBD1 | 14 | TRBV25-1 | - | TRBJ1-2
CSVQTTSGVNTGELFF | TGCAGCGTGCAGACGACTAGCGGGGTGAACACCGGGGAGCTGTTTTTT | TRBD2 | 16 | TRBV29-1 | - | TRBJ2-2
CATSRDRTGYEQYF | TGTGCCACCAGCAGAGATCGTACTGGCTACGAGCAGTACTTC | - | 14 | TRBV15 | - | TRBJ2-7
CSARGASGSAEQYF | TGCAGTGCTAGAGGAGCTAGCGGGTCGGCGGAGCAGTACTTC | TRBD2 | 14 | TRBV20-1 | - | TRBJ2-7
CASSLLRTSNYEQYF | TGTGCCAGCAGCTTGCTACGGACTAGCAATTACGAGCAGTACTTC | TRBD2 | 15 | TRBV11-2 | few | TRBJ2-7
CATSRAGAGFYEQYF | TGTGCCACCAGCAGAGCCGGAGCGGGGTTCTACGAGCAGTACTTC | TRBD2 | 15 | TRBV15 | many | TRBJ2-7
CASSPDTISTDRQYF | TGCGCCAGCAGCCCGGACACCATCAGCACAGATAGGCAGTATTTT | - | 15 | TRBV5-1 | - | TRBJ2-3
CSAKRDSPETQYF | TGCAGTGCCAAACGGGACAGTCCAGAGACCCAGTACTTC | TRBD1 | 13 | TRBV20-1 | few | TRBJ2-5
CATRGHDSYEQYF | TGTGCCACCCGGGGGCATGACTCCTACGAGCAGTACTTC | - | 13 | TRBV24-1 | many | TRBJ2-7
CSVLRGTGELFF | TGCAGCGTACTCAGGGGGACCGGGGAGCTGTTTTTT | TRBD1 | 12 | TRBV29-1 | - | TRBJ2-2
CASSVIFEKLFF | TGTGCCAGCAGTGTAATCTTCGAAAAACTGTTTTTT | - | 12 | TRBV6-1 | - | TRBJ1-4
CASSPSGSYNSPLHF | TGTGCCAGCAGCCCCAGTGGCTCCTATAATTCACCCCTCCACTTT | - | 15 | TRBV7-8 | - | TRBJ1-6
CASSRDSPTEAFF | TGTGCCAGCAGCCGGGACAGCCCCACTGAAGCTTTCTTT | TRBD1 | 13 | TRBV9 | - | TRBJ1-1
CASIEREVSYNEQFF | TGTGCCAGCATCGAGCGGGAGGTTTCTTACAATGAGCAGTTCTTC | TRBD2 | 15 | TRBV2 | - | TRBJ2-1
CASRPTVGRVQPQHF | TGTGCCAGCAGACCAACAGTAGGCAGGGTTCAGCCCCAGCATTTT | - | 15 | TRBV27 | - | TRBJ1-5